This T cell receptor (beta chain) derives from a study of blood T cell repertoires in COVID-19. Study background: COVID-19 samples, acute and convalescent, were from the United States, Italy and Spain. Nucleic acid was either cDNA or gDNA, and it came from T cells, B-cell-depleted T cells, or PBMCs.

Per the germline V gene, CDR1 is SGHRS and CDR2 is YFSETQ. This CDR3 spans 13 amino acids. V was trimmed by 2 bases and J by 5 bases, leaving 10 bases between them. Authors' methods: Amplifying reference gene primers gave estimates of nucleated cell counts. Method: immunoSEQ multiplex PCR; TCRdb's copy keeps in-frame clones and lacks some. The D gene and trimming were derived from the DNA, and the V and J assignments and clone size from that table. The data hold about 39,000 clones, with 91% observed a single time. The source is a man between 45 and 60 years old with active COVID-19. The gene calls are TRBV5-1 and TRBJ2-5; TRBD2 is a possible D gene (6 bases). The source material was peripheral blood. The DNA for the CDR3 is TGCGCCAGCAGCTTAGGAGGGAGGGAGACCCAGTACTTC. It yields the protein CASSLGGRETQYF.